This TCR beta chain comes out of a study of control samples from healthy donors and cancer patients. Germline lookup yields CDR1 MNHEY and CDR2 SVGAGI. Trimming at V came to 8 bases and at J to 2 bases, leaving 9 bases not matched to a gene. CDR3 size: 14 residues. Clones were read by immunoSEQ multiplex PCR, and TCRdb kept only the in-frame ones, dropping some. The profile shows around 94,000 clones, around nine tenths of them singletons. This clonotype was obtained from a woman between 18 and 30 years old in good health. The J gene is TRBJ2-7, the V gene TRBV6-5; 7 bases are a match to TRBD1. Source material: blood. The CDR3 nucleotides are TGTGCCAGCGGCACCGGGACAGCCACCTACGAGCAGTACTTC. This gives the protein CASGTGTATYEQYF.